In this sample, the clone carrying this TCR beta chain turned up many times. Its antigen is not known. The source of the sample is a study of T cells in Graves' hyperthyroidism and ophthalmopathy. General study points: Most thyroid clonotypes expanded above 0.001 appeared in blood too.

The source material, RNA transcripts, was used to amplify TCR beta CDR3 regions. During a first-round RT-PCR of the TCR CDR3, the HTBI primer set was used. A single record per CDR3 protein comes from TCRdb applying MiXCR to the multiplex PCR reads. The sample shows fewer than 600,000 distinct CDR3 sequences, 14% of them seen only once. Germline CDR1 SNHLY, CDR2 FYNNEI. This CDR3 is built from 15 residues. Losses at the gene ends were 2 bases for V and 3 bases for J; bases not matched to a gene: 4. For Graves' hyperthyroidism to be stable, ophthalmopathy could not progress within 18 months. Patients aged 18 to 65 with hyperthyroidism were newly diagnosed, with duration under 2 months.

The chain is built from TRBV2 and TRBJ2-3, with 8 bases aligning to TRBD1. The sequenced material came from blood. This TCR derives from a woman aged 40 to 50 with Graves' hyperthyroidism. CDR3 in DNA: TGTGCCAGCAGTGAATGGCAGGGGGCAACAGATACGCAGTATTTT. It yields the protein CASSEWQGATDTQYF.